The 32 T cell receptor beta chains below all came from one sample that was sequenced in a study of shared clonotypes between healthy human individuals. Generated by immunoSEQ multiplex PCR, the TCRdb table keeps only in-frame clones and is missing some. The sample contains fewer than 700,000 clones, around 78% of which appear only once. Sequencing was performed on PBMCs. The receptors derive from a woman in her 40s in good health. Some clones in this sample may be carry-over from other donors' samples.

CDR3 residues: CASSLSPPGQGEQPQHF. In DNA form, the CDR3 reads TGTGCCAGCAGTTTATCTCCGCCGGGACAGGGCGAGCAGCCCCAGCATTTT. The chain uses TRBV28 and TRBJ1-5; 9 nucleotides align to TRBD1. There are 17 residues in the CDR3. V was clipped by 1 base and J by 7 bases; unmatched bases: 11. Germline V gene data show CDR1 as MDHEN and CDR2 as SYDVKM.

This clone was counted a single time. The chain links TRBV28 to TRBJ2-1; possible D gene TRBD2, 5 bases. The CDR3 sequence is 14 residues long. V lost 4 bases and J 7 bases, leaving 14 bases between the germline ends. Germline V gives CDR1 MDHEN, CDR2 SYDVKM. CDR3 residues: CASSSGTRRNEQFF. CDR3 bases: TGTGCCAGCAGTTCCGGAACTAGAAGGAATGAGCAGTTCTTC.

This sequence joins TRBV20-1 and TRBJ1-2, with D possibly matching TRBD1 (6 bases). Germline loops: CDR1 DFQATT, CDR2 SNEGSKA (reference sequence). CDR3 length: 11 amino acids. The V and J ends lost 2 bases and 12 bases respectively, with 13 bases between them. CDR3 sequence: CSARQGKIHTF. CDR3 bases: TGCAGTGCTAGACAGGGGAAGATTCACACCTTC.

CDR3 nucleotides: TGTGCCAGCAGTGAGTACAGGGGATACGAGCAGTACTTC. Translation: CASSEYRGYEQYF. This chain uses TRBV6-5 with TRBJ2-7; 7 nucleotides match TRBD1. This CDR3 comprises 13 residues. Germline-derived CDR1 and CDR2 are MNHEY and SVGAGI. V lost 5 bases and J lost 4; bases outside the gene matches: 5.

This clone has a handful of counts. The chain has TRBV30 and TRBJ1-5; no definite D call. The CDR3 runs 12 residues. V was pared by 1 base and J by 4 bases, with 5 bases between. CDR1 GTSNPN and CDR2 SVGIG come from the germline V gene (reference sequence). The CDR3: CAWSEENQPQHF. CDR3 DNA sequence: TGTGCCTGGAGTGAGGAGAATCAGCCCCAGCATTTT.

This clone occurred a few times. In DNA form, the CDR3 reads TGTGCCAGCAGTCCCATGGGGCGGGAGTATATCTACGAGCAGTACTTC. Residues: CASSPMGREYIYEQYF. This chain links TRBV28 with TRBJ2-7, with 7 nucleotides matching TRBD2. Germline V gene data show CDR1 as MDHEN and CDR2 as SYDVKM. V shed 5 bases and J 3 bases; nucleotides not matched to a gene: 13. CDR3 size: 16 residues.

This chain connects TRBV10-3 to TRBJ2-1; D not resolved. CDR1 ENHRY and CDR2 SYGVKD come from the germline V gene. The germline V and J ends were trimmed by 3 bases and 7 bases, with 7 bases remaining between them. The CDR3 is 12 residues long. The CDR3 sequence: CAISEWGNEQFF. The CDR3 DNA follows: TGTGCCATCAGTGAATGGGGAAATGAGCAGTTCTTC.

The gene calls are TRBV18 and TRBJ2-7; 10 nucleotides match TRBD2. Germline CDR1 and CDR2: KGHSH and LQKENI. V trimming: 5 bases; J trimming: 5 bases; junction bases outside the gene matches: 3. The CDR3 runs to 13 residues. For the CDR3, the DNA is TGTGCCAGCTCAGCGGGACTAGCGAACGAGCAGTACTTC. Translation gives CASSAGLANEQYF.

This clone has more than one count but fewer than ten. This sequence joins TRBV4-3 and TRBJ1-2; D is possibly TRBD1 (5 bases). The germline V and J ends were trimmed by 0 bases and 8 bases, with 10 bases remaining between them. This CDR3 region has 13 residues. Germline loops: CDR1 LGHNA, CDR2 YSLEER. CDR3 nucleotides: TGCGCCAGCAGCCAAGAACCTAGGACAGGCTACACCTTC. It translates to CASSQEPRTGYTF.

Concerning this clone: Distinct nucleotide sequences in the sample also encode this CDR3. The V and J genes are TRBV20-1 and TRBJ2-4; the D gene is possibly TRBD1 (6 bases). This CDR3 region has 11 residues. Germline CDR1 DFQATT, CDR2 SNEGSKA (reference sequence). Trimming took 6 bases from V and 13 from J, leaving 16 bases between them. The chain's CDR3 is CSARSGTIQYF. CDR3 nucleotides: TGCAGTGCCAGGTCCGGGACAATCCAGTACTTC.

The genes are TRBV7-8 and TRBJ2-6; a possible D gene is TRBD1 (6 bases). V lost 5 bases and J 4 bases, leaving 12 bases between the germline ends. The germline gives CDR1 SGHVS, CDR2 FQNEAQ. The CDR3 is 15 amino acids. The CDR3, as DNA: TGTGCCAGCAGCATCAGGGGTTCCGGGGCCAACGTCCTGACTTTC. Residues: CASSIRGSGANVLTF.

The chain employs TRBV28 and TRBJ2-3; 11 nucleotides line up with TRBD2. The junction had 17 bases not matched to a gene; V was cut back by 7 bases and J by 2 bases. The CDR3 is 19 residues long. Germline V gives CDR1 MDHEN, CDR2 SYDVKM. As DNA, the CDR3 is TGTGCCAGCACCCCAACCTGGGGGATAGCGGGAGGGCCCACAGATACGCAGTATTTT. Translating gives CASTPTWGIAGGPTDTQYF.

The V call is TRBV6-6, the J call TRBJ2-2; TRBD2 matches at 13 bases. Germline CDR1 and CDR2: MNHNY and SVGAGI (reference sequence). Trimming removed 5 bases from V and 6 bases from J; junction bases left unmatched: 3. The CDR3 runs to 15 residues. Here the CDR3 DNA reads TGTGCCAGCAGTCCTACTAGCGGGAGGGCCGGGGAGCTGTTTTTT. This translates into CASSPTSGRAGELFF.

J is TRBJ2-5 and V is TRBV4-3; a possible D gene is TRBD1 (6 bases). Matching the DNA end better, TRBJ2-7 makes the J call doubtful. This CDR3 is 15 amino acids long. Germline loops: CDR1 LGHNA, CDR2 YSLEER. The CDR3 DNA sequence: TGCGCCAGCAGCCAAGATCTGGCAGGGGACTACGAGCAGTACTTC. It translates to CASSQDLAGDYEQYF.

The chain recombines TRBV28 with TRBJ1-3; D remains unclear. Trimming removed 5 bases at V and 0 bases at J, with 14 bases between. Germline CDR1 MDHEN, CDR2 SYDVKM. This CDR3 is built from 16 residues. The CDR3 sequence is CASSTDRSLSGNTIYF. The CDR3 region has the DNA TGTGCCAGCAGTACTGATAGAAGCCTCTCTGGAAACACCATATATTTT.

This clone was counted between two and nine times. This rearrangement joins TRBV27 to TRBJ1-4, with no clear D. Germline V CDR1 and CDR2: MNHEY, SMNVEV (reference sequence). The CDR3 is 12 residues long. Trimming removed 7 bases at V and 3 bases at J, with 6 bases between. CDR3 residues: CASKTANEKLFF. The CDR3 DNA sequence: TGTGCCAGCAAAACTGCTAATGAAAAACTGTTTTTT.

The rearrangement uses TRBV5-1 and TRBJ2-7; D perhaps matches TRBD1 (7 bases). The CDR3 consists of 13 residues. V lost 2 bases and J 3 bases, leaving 9 bases between the germline ends. CDR1 is SGHRS and CDR2 is YFSETQ in the germline V gene. CDR3: CASSFQGGYEQYF. In DNA, the CDR3 is TGCGCCAGCAGCTTTCAGGGGGGCTACGAGCAGTACTTC.

CDR3 loop: CASSEGTSSTDTQYF. CDR3 DNA: TGTGCCAGCAGTGAAGGGACCTCAAGCACAGATACGCAGTATTTT. The chain combines TRBV7-2 with TRBJ2-3, with D possibly being TRBD1 or TRBD2 (5 bases each). V was trimmed by 6 bases and J by 0 bases, leaving 13 bases between them. The CDR3 has 15 amino acids. CDR1 is SGHTA and CDR2 is FQGNSA in the germline V gene.

J is TRBJ1-5 and V is TRBV5-1; D uncertain. This CDR3 is 15 amino acids long. The germline gives CDR1 SGHRS, CDR2 YFSETQ. Trimming removed 4 bases at V and 1 base at J, with 12 bases between. This chain's CDR3 is CASSPFVGSNQPQHF. DNA for the CDR3: TGCGCCAGCAGCCCTTTCGTGGGGAGCAATCAGCCCCAGCATTTT.

This CDR3 is CARGLAGVYEQYF. CDR3 DNA: TGTGCCAGAGGACTAGCGGGAGTCTACGAGCAGTACTTC. The chain recombines TRBV19 with TRBJ2-7, with 13 bases fitting TRBD2. The CDR3 totals 13 residues. Losses at the gene ends were 9 bases for V and 3 bases for J; bases not matched to a gene: 2. The germline gives CDR1 LNHDA, CDR2 SQIVND (reference sequence). Together with reference TRBV19 and TRBJ2-7, the CDR3 gives the full variable domain: DGGITQSPKYLFRKEGQNVTLSCEQNLNHDAMYWYRQDPGQGLRLIYYSQIVNDFQKGDIAEGYSVSREKKESFPLTVTSAQKNPTAFYLCARGLAGVYEQYFGPGTRLTVT.

This clone was observed at least ten times. Other DNA sequences in this specimen translate into the identical CDR3. V gene TRBV7-3 combines with J gene TRBJ1-2, with D possibly being TRBD1 (5 bases). In germline, CDR1 is SGHTA, CDR2 FQGTGA. The germline V and J ends were trimmed by 2 bases and 8 bases, with 12 bases remaining between them. The CDR3 sequence is 13 residues long. Here the CDR3 DNA reads TGTGCCAGCAGCTTACGGCAGGGCGGCGGCTACACCTTC. This encodes CASSLRQGGGYTF.

This clone was picked up many times. The genes are TRBV6-4 and TRBJ2-1; 10 bases map to TRBD2. V lost 3 bases and J lost 6; bases outside the gene matches: 5. Germline V gives CDR1 MRHNA, CDR2 SNTAGT. The CDR3 is 15 amino acids. The CDR3 bases are TGTGCCAGCAGTGAGGCTAGCGGGGGCCCCAATGAGCAGTTCTTC. It translates to CASSEASGGPNEQFF.

The chain employs TRBV29-1 and TRBJ2-7; D unclear. Trimming cost V 7 bases and J 9 bases, with 16 bases left between them. CDR1 SQVTM and CDR2 ANQGSEA come from the germline V gene. The CDR3 extends over 11 amino acids. CDR3 loop: CSAGDFTGQYF. The DNA of the CDR3 is TGCAGCGCCGGAGATTTTACTGGGCAGTACTTC.

This chain joins TRBV28 and TRBJ2-2; maybe TRBD1 (5 bases). This CDR3 is built from 17 residues. Trimming stripped 5 bases from V and 1 base from J, with 17 bases between. Germline values: CDR1 MDHEN, CDR2 SYDVKM. CDR3 amino acids: CASSSQRGRLNTGELFF. CDR3 sequence (DNA): TGTGCCAGCAGTAGCCAAAGGGGAAGGCTGAACACCGGGGAGCTGTTTTTT.

The V gene is TRBV4-1, the J gene TRBJ2-7; tentative D call: TRBD1 (5 bases). Per germline, CDR1 MGHRA and CDR2 YSYEKL. The CDR3 is 15 amino acids. The ends were cut back, 3 bases at V and 5 bases at J, with 17 bases in the middle. This CDR3 is CASSQTHRMDNEQYF. As DNA, the CDR3 is TGCGCCAGCAGCCAGACACACAGGATGGACAACGAGCAGTACTTC.

V is TRBV7-3 and J is TRBJ2-1; 8 bases are shared with TRBD1. Germline CDR1 reads SGHTA; CDR2 reads FQGTGA. This CDR3 has 15 amino acids. V gave up 2 bases and J gave up 6 bases; unmatched junction bases: 6. The CDR3 DNA follows: TGTGCCAGCAGCTTAGGACAGGGTGGATTCAATGAGCAGTTCTTC. Its protein product is CASSLGQGGFNEQFF.

CDR3 sequence: CASSDSPYNEQFF. For the CDR3, the DNA is TGTGCCAGCAGTGACAGCCCTTACAATGAGCAGTTCTTC. The rearrangement links TRBV2 to TRBJ2-1; D not certain. Per germline, CDR1 SNHLY and CDR2 FYNNEI. Trimming left V 3 bases short and J 4 bases short, with 7 bases between. The CDR3 length is 13 residues.

The chain employs TRBV5-5 and TRBJ2-1, with D unresolved. Looked up from germline, CDR1 is SGHKS and CDR2 is YYEKEE (reference sequence). Trimming shortened V by 1 base and J by 10 bases, and 9 bases separated the two germline ends. This CDR3 has 12 amino acids. The CDR3 protein is CASSLMEYEQFF. CDR3 nucleotide sequence: TGTGCCAGCAGCTTGATGGAGTACGAGCAGTTCTTC.

The genes are TRBV7-2 and TRBJ2-7; either TRBD1 or TRBD2 may supply D (6 bases each). The germline V gene has CDR1 SGHTA and CDR2 FQGNSA. The CDR3 runs 15 residues. Trimming pared 3 bases from V and 3 bases from J, leaving 15 bases between. The CDR3 DNA follows: TGTGCCAGCAGCTTTGGGGGCAAGACTAGCTACGAGCAGTACTTC. This gives the protein CASSFGGKTSYEQYF.

This sequence joins TRBV19 and TRBJ1-2; D call uncertain. CDR3 size: 12 residues. The germline gives CDR1 LNHDA, CDR2 SQIVND (reference sequence). Trimming left V 3 bases short and J 6 bases short, with 8 bases between. This CDR3 reads CASSIRQDGYTF. CDR3 DNA sequence: TGTGCCAGTAGTATCCGGCAGGATGGCTACACCTTC.

The gene calls are TRBV28 and TRBJ1-1; 9 bases align to TRBD1. Trimming took 5 bases from V and 4 from J; bases not matched to a gene: 5. The CDR3 has 14 amino acids. The germline gives CDR1 MDHEN, CDR2 SYDVKM. CDR3 loop: CASSGGTGPTEAFF. The CDR3 DNA follows: TGTGCCAGCAGTGGAGGGACAGGGCCCACTGAAGCTTTCTTT. Full variable domain (remainder filled in from reference TRBV28 and TRBJ1-1): DVKVTQSSRYLVKRTGEKVFLECVQDMDHENMFWYRQDPGLGLRLIYFSYDVKMKEKGDIPEGYSVSREKKERFSLILESASTNQTSMYLCASSGGTGPTEAFFGQGTRLTVV.

The DNA for the CDR3 is TGCGCCAGCAGTGAGCGGATAAGCTCTGGAAACACCATATATTTT. Its translation: CASSERISSGNTIYF. This chain connects TRBV10-2 to TRBJ1-3; no firm D call. Trimming pared 2 bases from V and 0 bases from J, leaving 8 bases between. The CDR3 is made up of 15 amino acids. From germline, CDR1 is WSHSY and CDR2 SAAADI.